The 2 T cell receptor beta chains below were found in one sample sequenced in a study of human T cells and chemical hapten exposure. Noted time point: patch test 1, 2 weeks after DPC sensitization. Treatment: therapeutic diphenylcyclopropenone sensitization with weekly scalp DPC. Each CDR3 protein gets one entry after TCRdb re-called the RACE reads with MiXCR. The sample has about 71,000 distinct CDR3 sequences, 9.8% seen once. The sample in question was whole blood, obtained in connection with sensitization to the hapten diphenylcyclopropenone (DPC). The receptor set was obtained from a woman between 40 and 50 years old with alopecia areata. Some clones in this sample may be carry-over from other donors' samples.

The chain combines TRBV4-1 with TRBJ1-2; D remains unclear. CDR1 and CDR2 from the germline V gene are MGHRA and YSYEKL. CDR3 length: 12 amino acids. Trimming took off 1 base at V and 8 bases at J, with 8 bases between the two ends. CDR3 coding DNA: TGCGCCAGCAGCCAAGGGCCAGGAGGCTACACCTTC. Its protein product is CASSQGPGGYTF.

A few counts support this clonotype. The genes are TRBV5-4 and TRBJ2-3; TRBD1 agrees at 8 bases. The CDR3 runs to 15 residues. Looked up from germline, CDR1 is SGHNT and CDR2 is YYREEE (reference sequence). V was clipped by 3 bases and J by 3 bases; unmatched bases: 6. The CDR3 spells CASSSDGQGTDTQYF. CDR3 DNA sequence: TGTGCCAGCAGCTCGGACGGACAGGGAACAGATACGCAGTATTTT.